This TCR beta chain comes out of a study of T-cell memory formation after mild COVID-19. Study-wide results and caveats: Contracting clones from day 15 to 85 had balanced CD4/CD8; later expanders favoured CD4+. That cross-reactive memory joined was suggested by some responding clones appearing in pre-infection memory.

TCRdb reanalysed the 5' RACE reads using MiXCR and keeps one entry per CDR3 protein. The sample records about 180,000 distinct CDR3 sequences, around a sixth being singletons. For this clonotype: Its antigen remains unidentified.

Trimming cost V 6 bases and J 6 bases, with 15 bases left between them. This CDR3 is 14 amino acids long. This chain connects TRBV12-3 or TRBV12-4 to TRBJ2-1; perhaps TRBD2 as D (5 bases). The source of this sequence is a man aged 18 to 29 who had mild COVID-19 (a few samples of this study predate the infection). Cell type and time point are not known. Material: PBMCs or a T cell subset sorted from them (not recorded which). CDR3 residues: CASSPAPGINEQFF. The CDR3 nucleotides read TGTGCCAGCAGCCCCGCGCCGGGAATCAATGAGCAGTTCTTC.